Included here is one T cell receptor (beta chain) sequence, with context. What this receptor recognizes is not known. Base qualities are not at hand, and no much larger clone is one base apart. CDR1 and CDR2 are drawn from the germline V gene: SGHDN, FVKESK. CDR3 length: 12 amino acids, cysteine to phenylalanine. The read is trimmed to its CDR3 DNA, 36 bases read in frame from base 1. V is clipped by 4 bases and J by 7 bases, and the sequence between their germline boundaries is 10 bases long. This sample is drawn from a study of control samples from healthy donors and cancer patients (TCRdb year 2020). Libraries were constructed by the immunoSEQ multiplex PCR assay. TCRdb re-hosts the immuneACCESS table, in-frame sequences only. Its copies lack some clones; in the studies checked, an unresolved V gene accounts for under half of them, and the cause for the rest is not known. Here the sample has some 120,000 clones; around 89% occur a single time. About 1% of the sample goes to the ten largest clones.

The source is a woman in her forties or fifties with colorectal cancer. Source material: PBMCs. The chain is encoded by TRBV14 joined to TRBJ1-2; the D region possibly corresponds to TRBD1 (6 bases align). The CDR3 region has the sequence CASSLQGTGYTF. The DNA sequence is TGTGCCAGCAGCCTGCAGGGGACTGGCTACACCTTC.